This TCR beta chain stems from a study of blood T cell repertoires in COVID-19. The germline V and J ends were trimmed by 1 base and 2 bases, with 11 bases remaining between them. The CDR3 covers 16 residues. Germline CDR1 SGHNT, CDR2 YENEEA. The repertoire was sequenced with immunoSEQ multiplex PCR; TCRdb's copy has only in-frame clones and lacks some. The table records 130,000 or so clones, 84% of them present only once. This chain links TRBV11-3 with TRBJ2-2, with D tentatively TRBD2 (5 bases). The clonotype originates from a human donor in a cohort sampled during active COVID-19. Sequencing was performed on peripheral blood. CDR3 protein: CASSLASGRNTGELFF. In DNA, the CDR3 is TGTGCCAGCAGCTTAGCCAGCGGACGAAACACCGGGGAGCTGTTTTTT.